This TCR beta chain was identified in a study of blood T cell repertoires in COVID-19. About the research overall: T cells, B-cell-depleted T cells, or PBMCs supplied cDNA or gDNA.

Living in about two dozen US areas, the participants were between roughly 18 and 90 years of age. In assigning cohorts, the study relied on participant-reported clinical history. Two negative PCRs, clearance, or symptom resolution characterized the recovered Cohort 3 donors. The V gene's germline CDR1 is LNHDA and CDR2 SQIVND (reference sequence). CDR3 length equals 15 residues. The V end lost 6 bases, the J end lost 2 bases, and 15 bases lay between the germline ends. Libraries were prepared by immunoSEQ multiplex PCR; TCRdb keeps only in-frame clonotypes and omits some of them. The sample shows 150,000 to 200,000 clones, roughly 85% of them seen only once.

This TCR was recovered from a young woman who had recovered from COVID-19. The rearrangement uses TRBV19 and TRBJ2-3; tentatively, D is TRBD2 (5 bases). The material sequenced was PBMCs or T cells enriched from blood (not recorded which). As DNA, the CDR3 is TGTGCCAGTAGCCGGGAAGGAGTTGACACAGATACGCAGTATTTT. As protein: CASSREGVDTDTQYF.